The rows below give T cell receptor beta chains drawn from one sample of a study of blood T cells in healthy people across ages. From the 5' RACE reads, TCRdb called clonotypes with MiXCR, one entry per CDR3 protein. The sample lists under 2 million distinct CDR3 sequences, 30% to 35% seen once, with over 9% in the top ten. The sample taken for sequencing was blood. The receptors shown here come from a woman between 25 and 40 years old in good health. Each CDR3 is given with its conserved first and last residue. The D gene is left open where the match is weak. Size tells how often a clone was seen (once, few, many) or the class of an expanded clone, and some rows leave it out.

V,size,D,J,DNA,CDR3
TRBV5-1,NA,TRBD1,TRBJ2-7,TGCGTCAGCAGCCCCTGGGACAGGGGGGGCTACGAGCAGTACTTC,CVSSPWDRGGYEQYF
TRBV15,NA,TRBD1,TRBJ2-1,TGTGCCACCAGCAGTGGAACAGGGGGCTCGGTGGGGAATGAGCAGTTCTTC,CATSSGTGGSVGNEQFF
TRBV4-1,few,NA,TRBJ2-7,TGCGCCAGCAGCCAAGCTACGGTAAGGGGTTACGAGCAGTACTTC,CASSQATVRGYEQYF
TRBV6-1,NA,TRBD2,TRBJ2-7,TGTGCCAGCAGTGTCGGACTAGCGGGGGGTACCTACGAGCAGTACTTC,CASSVGLAGGTYEQYF
TRBV28,NA,NA,TRBJ1-5,TGTGCCAGCAGTTCCGGGACGCCGAGCCTTTATAGCAATCAGCCCCAGCATTTT,CASSSGTPSLYSNQPQHF
TRBV12-3/TRBV12-4,NA,NA,TRBJ2-3,TGTGCCAGCAGTCTCTCGGTCGGGCGCACAGATACGCAGTATTTT,CASSLSVGRTDTQYF
TRBV11-1,NA,TRBD2,TRBJ2-3,TGTGCCAGCAGCTCTAAGGCCCTGGGACTAGCGGGAGGGCCCTCCACAGATACGCAGTATTTT,CASSSKALGLAGGPSTDTQYF
TRBV7-3,NA,NA,TRBJ1-6,TGTGCCAGCAGCCTTGCTTCCTGGGGTTCACCCCTCCACTTT,CASSLASWGSPLHF
TRBV11-2,NA,NA,TRBJ2-3,TGTGCCAGCAGGCGTTCCCCGGGACTCATAGTAGATACGCAGTATTTT,CASRRSPGLIVDTQYF
TRBV10-3,NA,TRBD1,TRBJ2-7,TGTTCCATCAGTGAGAAGGGGGCCGGGTACGAGCAGTACTTC,CSISEKGAGYEQYF
TRBV4-2,many,NA,TRBJ2-3,TGTGCCAGCAGCCCGCTTAGTTTTGATACGCAGTATTTT,CASSPLSFDTQYF
TRBV20-1,many,NA,TRBJ2-5,TGCAGTGCTAGAGATGGTGGGGAAGAGACCCAGTACTTC,CSARDGGEETQYF
TRBV28,NA,TRBD1,TRBJ2-1,TGTGCCAGCAGTCGCCCGGACAGGCTTTCCTACAATGAGCAGTTCTTC,CASSRPDRLSYNEQFF
TRBV18,few,TRBD1,TRBJ1-2,TGTGCCAGCTCACCAAATGGGCCTCAATTGACAGGGCCTAACTATGGCTACACCTTC,CASSPNGPQLTGPNYGYTF
TRBV20-1,few,TRBD2,TRBJ2-1,TGCAGTGCCATAAGGCCGGGGGGAGAGATCTACAATGAGCAGTTCTTC,CSAIRPGGEIYNEQFF
TRBV5-1,few,TRBD1,TRBJ1-2,TGCGCCAGCAGCCTGGACCCCGGGACAGCCTATGGCTACACCTTC,CASSLDPGTAYGYTF
TRBV4-1,many,NA,TRBJ2-5,TGCGCCAGCAGCCAAGTTACAGGGATGGACTTAGAGACCCAGTACTTC,CASSQVTGMDLETQYF
TRBV30,NA,NA,TRBJ1-4,TGTGCCTGGATCCTCGGGGACTTAGGGGAAAAACTGTTTTTT,CAWILGDLGEKLFF
TRBV7-9,few,NA,TRBJ2-3,TGTGCCAGCAGCTTTGCAGACACAGATACGCAGTATTTT,CASSFADTDTQYF
TRBV5-1,few,TRBD2,TRBJ2-1,TGCGCCAGCAGCTTGGCGACTAGCGGAGCAGATAATGAGCAGTTCTTC,CASSLATSGADNEQFF
TRBV4-1,NA,NA,TRBJ1-1,TGCGCCAGCAGCCAAGATCCCCCGGCGGGTATAGCGATGAACACTGAAGCTTTCTTT,CASSQDPPAGIAMNTEAFF
TRBV5-8,few,NA,TRBJ2-3,TGTGCCAGCAGCCCAGGACTACACAGCACAGATACGCAGTATTTT,CASSPGLHSTDTQYF
TRBV27,NA,NA,TRBJ1-2,TGTGCCAGCAGTTTAGGGGGCTTGGACTATGGCTACACCTTC,CASSLGGLDYGYTF
TRBV6-2/TRBV6-3,NA,NA,TRBJ1-5,TGTGCCAGCGATAGTGGAACTCCAAGATTGAATCAGCCCCAGCATTTT,CASDSGTPRLNQPQHF
TRBV18,few,NA,TRBJ2-1,TGTGCCAGCTCACCCTCCAGCTATGAGCAGTTCTTC,CASSPSSYEQFF
TRBV6-1,few,NA,TRBJ2-1,TGTGCCAGCAGTGAAGATGCGTCAAGCTCCTACAATGAGCAGTTCTTC,CASSEDASSSYNEQFF
TRBV5-1,NA,TRBD2,TRBJ2-5,TGCGCCAGCAGCGCCTTGGGCCTGAGAAGCGGGAGTAGGTATGAGCAGTACTTC,CASSALGLRSGSRYEQYF
TRBV20-1,many,TRBD2,TRBJ2-3,TGCAGTGCTTTAGCGGGAGGCACAGATACGCAGTATTTT,CSALAGGTDTQYF
TRBV5-1,few,TRBD2,TRBJ2-1,TGCGCCAGCAGCTTAGAAGCGGGAGCCTACAATGAGCAGTTCTTC,CASSLEAGAYNEQFF
TRBV5-6,NA,TRBD1,TRBJ1-1,TGTGCCAGCAGCTTACTTCCGGGACAGGGGAACACTGAAGCTTTCTTT,CASSLLPGQGNTEAFF
TRBV7-6,few,NA,TRBJ1-2,TGTGCCAGCAGCCCCTCGAGGGGGGATAATGGCTACACCTTC,CASSPSRGDNGYTF
TRBV7-3,NA,TRBD1,TRBJ2-3,TGTGCCAGCAGCTTAGGGGGGACAGGCTCCGATACGCAGTATTTT,CASSLGGTGSDTQYF
TRBV9,once,TRBD1,TRBJ2-3,TGTGCCAGCAGCGCGGGGGACAGGGGGAGGACAGATACGCAGTATTTT,CASSAGDRGRTDTQYF
TRBV5-1,NA,NA,TRBJ2-3,TGCGCCAGCAGCTTGCTTCAGGGACGGGGCACAGATACGCAGTATTTT,CASSLLQGRGTDTQYF
TRBV28,NA,NA,TRBJ1-1,TGTGTCAGCAGTCGCCGAGGGGCTGAAGCTTTCTTT,CVSSRRGAEAFF
TRBV7-9,few,NA,TRBJ2-7,TGTGCCAGCAGCCCCGACCAGGGCTACGAGCAGTACTTC,CASSPDQGYEQYF
TRBV5-1,many,TRBD2,TRBJ2-3,TGCGCCAGCAGCTCTGGGGTAACTAGCGGCGCAGATACGCAGTATTTT,CASSSGVTSGADTQYF
TRBV3-1,many,NA,TRBJ2-7,TGTGCCAGCAGTGTTAGCGGCTACGAGCAGTACTTC,CASSVSGYEQYF
TRBV6-1,NA,NA,TRBJ2-5,TGTGCCAGCAGTGAAGCCGGCAGGCCTGAGCAGTACTTC,CASSEAGRPEQYF
TRBV27,NA,NA,TRBJ2-1,TGTGCCAGCAGTGGGTTTAGCTCCTACAATGAGCAGTTCTTC,CASSGFSSYNEQFF
TRBV27,NA,NA,TRBJ1-1,TGTGCCAGCAGTTTATCGGGGGGGGCCACTGAAGCTTTCTTT,CASSLSGGATEAFF
TRBV7-9,few,NA,TRBJ1-2,TGTGCCACCTCCCCGGGGGAGGCCTCCTATGGCTACACCTTC,CATSPGEASYGYTF